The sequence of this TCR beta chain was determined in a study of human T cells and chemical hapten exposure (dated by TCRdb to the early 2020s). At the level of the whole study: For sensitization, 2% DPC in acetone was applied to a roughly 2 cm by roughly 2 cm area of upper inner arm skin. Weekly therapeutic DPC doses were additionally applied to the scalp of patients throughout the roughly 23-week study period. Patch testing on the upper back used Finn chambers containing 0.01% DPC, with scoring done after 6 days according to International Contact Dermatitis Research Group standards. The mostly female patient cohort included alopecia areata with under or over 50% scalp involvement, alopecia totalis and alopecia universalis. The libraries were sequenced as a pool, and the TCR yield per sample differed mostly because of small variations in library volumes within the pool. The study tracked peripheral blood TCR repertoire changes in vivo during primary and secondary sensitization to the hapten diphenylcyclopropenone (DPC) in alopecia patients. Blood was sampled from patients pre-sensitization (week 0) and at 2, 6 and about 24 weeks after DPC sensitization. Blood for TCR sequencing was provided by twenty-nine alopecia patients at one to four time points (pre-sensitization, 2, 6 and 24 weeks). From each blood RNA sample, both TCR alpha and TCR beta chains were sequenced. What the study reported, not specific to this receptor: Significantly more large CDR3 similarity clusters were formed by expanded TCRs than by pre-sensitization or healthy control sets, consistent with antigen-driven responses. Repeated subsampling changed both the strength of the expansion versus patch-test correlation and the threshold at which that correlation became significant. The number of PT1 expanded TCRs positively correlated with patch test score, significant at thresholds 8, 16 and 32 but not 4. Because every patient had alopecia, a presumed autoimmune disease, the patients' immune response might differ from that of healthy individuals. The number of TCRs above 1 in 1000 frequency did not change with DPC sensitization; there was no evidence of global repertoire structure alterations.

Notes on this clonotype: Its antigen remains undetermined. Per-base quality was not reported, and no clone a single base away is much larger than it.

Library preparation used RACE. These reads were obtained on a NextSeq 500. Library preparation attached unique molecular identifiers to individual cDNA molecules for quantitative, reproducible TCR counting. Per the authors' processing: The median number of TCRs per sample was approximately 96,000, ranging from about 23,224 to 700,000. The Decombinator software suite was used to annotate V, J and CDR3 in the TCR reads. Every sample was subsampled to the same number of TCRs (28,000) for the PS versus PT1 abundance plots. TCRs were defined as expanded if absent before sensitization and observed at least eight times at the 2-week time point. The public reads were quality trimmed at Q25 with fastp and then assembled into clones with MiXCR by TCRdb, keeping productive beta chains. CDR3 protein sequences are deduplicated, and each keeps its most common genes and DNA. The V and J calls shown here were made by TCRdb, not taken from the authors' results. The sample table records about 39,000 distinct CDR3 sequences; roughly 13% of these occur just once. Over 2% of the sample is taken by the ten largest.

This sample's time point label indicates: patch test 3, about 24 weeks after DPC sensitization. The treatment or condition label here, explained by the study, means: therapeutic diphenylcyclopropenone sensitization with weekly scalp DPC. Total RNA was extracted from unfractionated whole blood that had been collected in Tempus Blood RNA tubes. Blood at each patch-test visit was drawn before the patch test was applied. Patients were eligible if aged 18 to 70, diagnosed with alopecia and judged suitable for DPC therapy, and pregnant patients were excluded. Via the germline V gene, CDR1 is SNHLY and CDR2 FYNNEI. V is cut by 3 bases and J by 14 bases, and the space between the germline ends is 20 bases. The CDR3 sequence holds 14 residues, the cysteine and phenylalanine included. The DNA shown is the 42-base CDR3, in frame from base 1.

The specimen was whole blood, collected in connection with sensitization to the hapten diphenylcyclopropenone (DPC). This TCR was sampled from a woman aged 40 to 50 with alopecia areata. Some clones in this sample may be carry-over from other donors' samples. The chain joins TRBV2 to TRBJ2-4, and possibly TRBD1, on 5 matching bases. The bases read TGTGCCAGCAGTGATAATTCAAGGAAGGGGAAGGAGTACTTC. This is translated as CASSDNSRKGKEYF.